The 24 T cell receptor beta chains below come from one sample, sequenced in a study of cytomegalovirus exposure and HLA in healthy donors. A multiplex PCR was run with 60 Vbeta primers and 13 Jbeta primers. Profiled with immunoSEQ multiplex PCR; TCRdb holds only in-frame clones, not every one. The sample includes 150,000 to 200,000 clones, 80% of them seen just once. Sequenced: PBMCs. The receptors derive from a man aged 25-40 years in good health and CMV-seropositive.

The rearrangement uses TRBV5-1 and TRBJ2-3; the D is unclear. The germline CDR1 and CDR2 sequences are SGHRS and YFSETQ. CDR3 length: 17 amino acids. Trimming pared 0 bases from V and 0 bases from J, leaving 14 bases between. The CDR3 spells CASSLAPASSSTDTQYF. CDR3 sequence (DNA): TGCGCCAGCAGCTTGGCCCCAGCGAGCTCTAGCACAGATACGCAGTATTTT.

Notes on this clone: An end of the junction differs from the germline gene, which may be a read error. The chain couples TRBV7-9 to TRBJ2-2; 12 nucleotides agree with TRBD2. CDR3 length: 18 amino acids. Germline-derived CDR1 and CDR2 are SEHNR and FQNEAQ (reference sequence). In DNA, the CDR3 is TGTTCCAGCAGCTCGGGAACGACTAGCGGGAGTAACACCGGGGAGCTGTTTTTT. The encoded protein is CSSSSGTTSGSNTGELFF.

This chain uses TRBV27 with TRBJ2-3; TRBD2 matches 9 bases. The germline V gene encodes CDR1 MNHEY and CDR2 SMNVEV (reference sequence). Germline trimming cut 3 bases from V and 2 bases from J; bases unmatched to any gene: 6. The CDR3 spans 16 residues. The CDR3 sequence: CASSLAAGGFTDTQYF. The CDR3 DNA is TGTGCCAGCAGTTTGGCAGCGGGGGGTTTCACAGATACGCAGTATTTT.

V and J are TRBV4-2 and TRBJ1-2, with 9 bases matching TRBD1. Germline CDR1 LGHNA, CDR2 YNFKEQ. J was trimmed by 7 bases and V by 0 bases; bases with no gene match: 9. This CDR3 is built from 16 residues. The CDR3 nucleotides are TGTGCCAGCAGCCAAGAAAACAGGGGGCGTGTAGGTGGCTACACCTTC. Translated, it gives CASSQENRGRVGGYTF.

Remarks on this clone: The same CDR3 is also encoded by other DNA sequences in this sample. V is TRBV27 and J is TRBJ2-3, with no clear D. In germline, CDR1 is MNHEY, CDR2 SMNVEV (reference sequence). The CDR3 has 14 residues. Trimming cost V 7 bases and J 3 bases, with 14 bases left between them. The CDR3 region has the DNA TGTGCCAGCAAGTTCGTGGCTAGTACAGATACGCAGTATTTT. It specifies CASKFVASTDTQYF.

The V gene is TRBV5-4, the J gene TRBJ2-5; 11 bases are a match to TRBD2. Trimming at V came to 2 bases and at J to 4 bases, leaving 4 bases not matched to a gene. The germline V gene encodes CDR1 SGHNT and CDR2 YYREEE (reference sequence). The CDR3 consists of 15 residues. The chain's CDR3 is CASSFDSGGAETQYF. The CDR3 nucleotides are TGTGCCAGCAGCTTCGATAGCGGGGGGGCAGAGACCCAGTACTTC.

The rearrangement joins TRBV5-6 to TRBJ2-1; D unresolved. CDR1 SGHDT and CDR2 YYEEEE come from the germline V gene. V lost 5 bases to trimming and J lost 9 bases, with 15 bases between them. The CDR3 extends over 13 amino acids. Here the CDR3 reads CASSFAIDTEQFF. DNA for the CDR3: TGTGCCAGCAGTTTCGCCATAGACACTGAGCAGTTCTTC.

The V gene is TRBV11-2, the J gene TRBJ2-3; D is possibly TRBD2 (5 bases). Germline V gives CDR1 SGHAT, CDR2 FQNNGV. V lost 3 bases, J lost 3 bases, and 19 bases lay in between. The CDR3 loop spans 17 amino acids. This CDR3 reads CASSFLRGNHATDTQYF. As DNA, the CDR3 is TGTGCCAGCAGCTTCCTTAGAGGGAACCACGCAACAGATACGCAGTATTTT. The full variable domain, with the rest looked up from reference TRBV11-2 and TRBJ2-3, is EAGVAQSPRYKIIEKRQSVAFWCNPISGHATLYWYQQILGQGPKLLIQFQNNGVVDDSQLPKDRFSAERLKGVDSTLKIQPAKLEDSAVYLCASSFLRGNHATDTQYFGPGTRLTVL.

The rearrangement uses TRBV6-1 and TRBJ2-1; D possibly corresponds to TRBD1 (6 bases). The germline CDR1 and CDR2 sequences are MNHNS and SASEGT. V shed 3 bases and J shed 5 bases, with 23 bases lying between them. This CDR3 region has 18 residues. CDR3 residues: CASSDRGWGTSENNEQFF. The CDR3 region has the DNA TGTGCCAGCAGTGATAGGGGCTGGGGGACATCCGAAAACAATGAGCAGTTCTTC.

The chain carries TRBV11-2 and TRBJ2-7, with 8 bases that match TRBD1. V lost 5 bases and J lost 4; bases outside the gene matches: 7. This CDR3 has 14 residues. Germline loops: CDR1 SGHAT, CDR2 FQNNGV. Here the CDR3 DNA reads TGTGCCAGCAGCCAAATGACAGGGGCTTACGAGCAGTACTTC. It encodes CASSQMTGAYEQYF.

The J gene is TRBJ2-1, the V gene TRBV25-1; D gene unclear. The CDR3 spans 14 residues. CDR1 MGHDK and CDR2 SYGVNS come from the germline V gene. V was trimmed by 3 bases and J by 4 bases, leaving 10 bases between them. The CDR3 coding sequence is TGTGCCAGCAGTGATCCCCAGTCATACAATGAGCAGTTCTTC. Amino acid sequence: CASSDPQSYNEQFF.

The chain joins TRBV5-4 to TRBJ1-2; no firm D call. CDR1 and CDR2 from the germline V gene are SGHNT and YYREEE (reference sequence). The V gene lost 0 bases and the J gene lost 8 bases, with 14 bases spanning the gap. CDR3 length: 14 amino acids. CDR3 DNA: TGTGCCAGCAGCTTGGTGGAGAAGCGTCACGGCTACACCTTC. Amino acid sequence: CASSLVEKRHGYTF.

The chain couples TRBV7-9 to TRBJ1-2; D perhaps matches TRBD1 (6 bases). V was cut by 1 base and J by 3 bases, with 12 bases left in between. In germline, CDR1 is SEHNR, CDR2 FQNEAQ (reference sequence). The CDR3 is 15 residues long. CDR3 sequence reads: CASSLGSGGHYGYTF. CDR3 DNA sequence: TGTGCCAGCAGCTTAGGTTCTGGGGGCCACTATGGCTACACCTTC.

This clone was observed a single time. The chain's CDR3 is CASSDRNYGYTF. The CDR3 nucleotides read TGTGCCAGCAGTGACAGAAACTATGGCTACACCTTC. The rearrangement joins TRBV6-1 to TRBJ1-2, with D hard to call. V lost 3 bases to trimming and J lost 2 bases, with 4 bases between them. This CDR3 region has 12 residues. Per germline, CDR1 MNHNS and CDR2 SASEGT.

This clone occurred once. This chain connects TRBV7-2 to TRBJ2-1, with D tentatively TRBD2 (7 bases). Trimming shortened V by 2 bases and J by 6 bases, and 14 bases separated the two germline ends. CDR1 and CDR2 from the germline V gene are SGHTA and FQGNSA. There are 15 residues in the CDR3. CDR3 loop: CASSLLAGATNEQFF. CDR3 nucleotides: TGTGCCAGCAGCTTACTGGCGGGGGCTACCAATGAGCAGTTCTTC.

The V call is TRBV11-3, the J call TRBJ2-3; no firm D call. The CDR3 has 14 amino acids. The germline gives CDR1 SGHNT, CDR2 YENEEA. Trimming pared 3 bases from V and 6 bases from J, leaving 13 bases between. The CDR3, as DNA: TGTGCCAGCAGCTTTGATTACCCTAGGGATACGCAGTATTTT. Translated, it gives CASSFDYPRDTQYF.

CDR3 amino acids: CASSVNEQFF. The CDR3 DNA sequence: TGTGCCAGCAGTGTAAATGAGCAGTTCTTC. The chain carries TRBV2 and TRBJ2-1; the D is unclear. Looked up from germline, CDR1 is SNHLY and CDR2 is FYNNEI. Trimming removed 4 bases from V and 7 bases from J, with 2 bases in between. CDR3 length: 10 amino acids.

This clone was detected only once. The chain employs TRBV6-5 and TRBJ2-1; a weak D match, TRBD2 (6 bases). This CDR3 is built from 15 residues. The germline V and J ends were trimmed by 8 bases and 0 bases, with 14 bases remaining between them. The germline V gene has CDR1 MNHEY and CDR2 SVGAGI. CDR3 DNA: TGTGCCAGCGGGCTGGACTACAGCTCCTACAATGAGCAGTTCTTC. Translating it yields CASGLDYSSYNEQFF.

Here the CDR3 DNA reads TGTGCCAGCCATACGACAGGGGGCCTAGACGAGCAGTACTTC. This sequence encodes CASHTTGGLDEQYF. The rearrangement uses TRBV28 and TRBJ2-7; 10 bases line up with TRBD1. Germline loops: CDR1 MDHEN, CDR2 SYDVKM. Germline trimming cut 8 bases from V and 5 bases from J; bases unmatched to any gene: 9. CDR3 length: 14 amino acids. Full variable domain (remainder filled in from reference TRBV28 and TRBJ2-7): DVKVTQSSRYLVKRTGEKVFLECVQDMDHENMFWYRQDPGLGLRLIYFSYDVKMKEKGDIPEGYSVSREKKERFSLILESASTNQTSMYLCASHTTGGLDEQYFGPGTRLTVT.

On this clone: This sample also contains other DNA sequences that code for the same CDR3. J is TRBJ2-1 and V is TRBV6-1; 8 bases agree with TRBD2. This CDR3 has 15 amino acids. V lost 2 bases to trimming and J lost 1 base; unmatched junction nucleotides: 1. The V gene's germline CDR1 is MNHNS and CDR2 SASEGT. CDR3 protein: CASSESSGSYNEQFF. The DNA for the CDR3 is TGTGCCAGCAGTGAATCTAGCGGGTCCTACAATGAGCAGTTCTTC.

This chain connects TRBV25-1 to TRBJ2-7; maybe TRBD1 (5 bases). With 7 bases removed from V and 1 base from J, the gap between germline ends came to 11 bases. The CDR3 is 13 amino acids. Germline assignment: CDR1 MGHDK and CDR2 SYGVNS. DNA of the CDR3: TGTGCCAGCACAAGGGGTAGGTCCTACGAGCAGTACTTC. Protein: CASTRGRSYEQYF.

CDR3: CASTRGRGQPQHF. CDR3 bases: TGTGCCAGTACCAGGGGCCGGGGTCAGCCCCAGCATTTT. The chain uses TRBV19 and TRBJ1-5; tentative D call: TRBD1 (6 bases). CDR3 length: 13 residues. The germline V and J ends were trimmed by 7 bases and 6 bases, with 13 bases remaining between them. Germline loops: CDR1 LNHDA, CDR2 SQIVND (reference sequence).

A single count supports this clone. The chain links TRBV6-1 to TRBJ2-3, with 10 bases that match TRBD2. The trim removed 3 bases at V and 4 bases at J, leaving 10 bases unmatched. The CDR3 is made up of 17 amino acids. The germline V gene has CDR1 MNHNS and CDR2 SASEGT. The CDR3 DNA sequence: TGTGCCAGCAGTGAGGGAGACCCCCTAGCGGGAGCAGATACGCAGTATTTT. Translated, it gives CASSEGDPLAGADTQYF.

As concerns this clone: The sample holds other DNA sequences that translate to the same CDR3. The V gene is TRBV30, the J gene TRBJ2-7; 7 bases fit TRBD1. After removal of 0 bases from V and 3 bases from J, the junction contained 8 bases not matched to a gene. The germline V gene encodes CDR1 GTSNPN and CDR2 SVGIG (reference sequence). The CDR3 runs 15 residues. Here the CDR3 reads CAWSVRDRGLYEQYF. The CDR3 DNA is TGTGCCTGGAGTGTACGCGATAGGGGGCTCTACGAGCAGTACTTC.